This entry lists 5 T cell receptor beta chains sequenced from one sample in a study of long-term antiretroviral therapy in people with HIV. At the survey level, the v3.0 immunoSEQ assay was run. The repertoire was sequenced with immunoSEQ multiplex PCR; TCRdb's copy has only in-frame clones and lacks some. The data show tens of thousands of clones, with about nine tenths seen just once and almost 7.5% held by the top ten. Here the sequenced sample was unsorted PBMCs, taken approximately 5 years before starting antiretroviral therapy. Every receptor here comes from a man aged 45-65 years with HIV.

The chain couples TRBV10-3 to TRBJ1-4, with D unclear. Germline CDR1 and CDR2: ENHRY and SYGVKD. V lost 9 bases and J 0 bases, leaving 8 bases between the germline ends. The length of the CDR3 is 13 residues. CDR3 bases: TGTGCCATACGGAGTGCAACTAATGAAAAACTGTTTTTT. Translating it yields CAIRSATNEKLFF.

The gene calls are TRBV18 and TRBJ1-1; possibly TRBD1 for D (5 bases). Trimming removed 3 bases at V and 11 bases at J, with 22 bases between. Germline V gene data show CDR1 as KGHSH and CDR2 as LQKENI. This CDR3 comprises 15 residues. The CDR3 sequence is CASSPTSAGRVSAFF. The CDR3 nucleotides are TGTGCCAGCTCACCCACTTCTGCAGGGCGGGTTTCGGCTTTCTTT.

CDR3 sequence: CASSPPGIEKLFF. The CDR3 DNA sequence: TGTGCCAGCAGTCCCCCAGGAATAGAAAAACTGTTTTTT. This chain connects TRBV27 to TRBJ1-4; D is ambiguous. CDR1 and CDR2 from the germline V gene are MNHEY and SMNVEV (reference sequence). The CDR3 loop spans 13 amino acids. V was pared by 5 bases and J by 8 bases, with 12 bases between. The whole variable domain, filled in from reference TRBV27 and TRBJ1-4, reads EAQVTQNPRYLITVTGKKLTVTCSQNMNHEYMSWYRQDPGLGLRQIYYSMNVEVTDKGDVPEGYKVSRKEKRNFPLILESPSPNQTSLYFCASSPPGIEKLFFGSGTQLSVL.

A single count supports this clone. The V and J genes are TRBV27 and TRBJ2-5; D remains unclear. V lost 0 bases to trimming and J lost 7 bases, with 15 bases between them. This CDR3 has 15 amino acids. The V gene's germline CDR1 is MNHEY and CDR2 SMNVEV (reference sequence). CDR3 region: CASSLSWVTPGTQYF. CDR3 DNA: TGTGCCAGCAGTTTATCGTGGGTAACCCCAGGGACCCAGTACTTC.

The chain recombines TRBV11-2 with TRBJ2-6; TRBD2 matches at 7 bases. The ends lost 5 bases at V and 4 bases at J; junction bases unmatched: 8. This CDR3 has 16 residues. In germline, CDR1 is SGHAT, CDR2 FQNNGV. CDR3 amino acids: CASSRGGASGANVLTF. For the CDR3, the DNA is TGTGCCAGCAGCCGGGGAGGGGCATCCGGGGCCAACGTCCTGACTTTC.